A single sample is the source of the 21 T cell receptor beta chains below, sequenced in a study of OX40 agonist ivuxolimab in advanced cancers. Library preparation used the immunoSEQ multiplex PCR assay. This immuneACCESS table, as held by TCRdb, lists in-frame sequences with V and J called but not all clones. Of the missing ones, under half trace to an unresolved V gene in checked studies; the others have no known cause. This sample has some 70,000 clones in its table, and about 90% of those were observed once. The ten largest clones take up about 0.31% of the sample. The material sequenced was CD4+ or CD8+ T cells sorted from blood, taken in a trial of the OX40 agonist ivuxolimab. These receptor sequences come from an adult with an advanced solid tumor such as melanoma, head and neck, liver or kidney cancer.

CDR3 region: CSGGSPRLEQFF. The CDR3 DNA follows: TGCAGCGGGGGGAGTCCACGACTTGAGCAGTTCTTC. The chain links TRBV29-1 to TRBJ2-1; D possibly uses TRBD1 or TRBD2 (5 bases each). From germline, CDR1 is SQVTM and CDR2 ANQGSEA. V lost 7 bases and J lost 9, with 16 bases in between. CDR3 length: 12 amino acids.

CDR3 coding DNA: TGTGCCAGCAGTTTAGTCCCCCCTAGTATAATCACCGGGGAGCTGTTTTTT. Protein product: CASSLVPPSIITGELFF. The chain joins TRBV27 to TRBJ2-2; unclear D gene. Trimming cost V 2 bases and J 4 bases, with 17 bases left between them. The CDR3 totals 17 residues. Germline CDR1 MNHEY, CDR2 SMNVEV (reference sequence).

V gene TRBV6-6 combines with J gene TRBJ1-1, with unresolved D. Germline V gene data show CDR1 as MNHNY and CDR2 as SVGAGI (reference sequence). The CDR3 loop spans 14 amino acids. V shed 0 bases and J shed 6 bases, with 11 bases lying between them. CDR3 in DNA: TGTGCCAGCAGTTACTCGCGTAGGGTCTCTGAAGCTTTCTTT. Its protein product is CASSYSRRVSEAFF.

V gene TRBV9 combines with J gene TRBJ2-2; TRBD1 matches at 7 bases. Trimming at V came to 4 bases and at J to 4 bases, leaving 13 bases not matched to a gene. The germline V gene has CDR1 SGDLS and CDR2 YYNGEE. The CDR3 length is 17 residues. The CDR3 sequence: CASSTDRAVEGTGELFF. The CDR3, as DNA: TGTGCCAGCAGCACAGACAGGGCGGTCGAAGGCACCGGGGAGCTGTTTTTT.

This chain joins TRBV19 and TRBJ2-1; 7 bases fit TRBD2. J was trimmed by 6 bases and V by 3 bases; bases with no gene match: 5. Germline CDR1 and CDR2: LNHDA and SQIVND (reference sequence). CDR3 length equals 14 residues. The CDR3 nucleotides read TGTGCCAGTAGTATGAGCGGGATCAGCAATGAGCAGTTCTTC. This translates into CASSMSGISNEQFF.

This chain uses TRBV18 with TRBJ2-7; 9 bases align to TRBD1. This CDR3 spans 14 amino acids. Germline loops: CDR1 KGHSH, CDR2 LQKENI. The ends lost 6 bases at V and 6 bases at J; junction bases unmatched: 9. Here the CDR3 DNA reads TGTGCCAGCTCGCCCGGGACAGGGTCGCGCGAGCAGTACTTC. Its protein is CASSPGTGSREQYF.

DNA for the CDR3: TGTGCCAGCAGCTCCAAGGACAGGGGGTTGAATGAGCAGTTCTTC. Protein: CASSSKDRGLNEQFF. This chain connects TRBV5-4 to TRBJ2-1; 10 bases align to TRBD1. The CDR3 loop spans 15 amino acids. The ends lost 3 bases at V and 7 bases at J; junction bases unmatched: 7. Looked up from germline, CDR1 is SGHNT and CDR2 is YYREEE (reference sequence). The complete variable domain, with remaining parts taken from reference TRBV5-4 and TRBJ2-1, reads ETGVTQSPTHLIKTRGQQVTLRCSSQSGHNTVSWYQQALGQGPQFIFQYYREEENGRGNFPPRFSGLQFPNYSSELNVNALELDDSALYLCASSSKDRGLNEQFFGPGTRLTVL.

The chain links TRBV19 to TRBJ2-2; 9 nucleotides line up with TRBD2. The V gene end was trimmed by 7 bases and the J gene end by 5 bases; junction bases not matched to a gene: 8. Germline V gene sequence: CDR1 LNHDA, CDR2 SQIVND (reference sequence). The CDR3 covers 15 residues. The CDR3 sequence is CASNPLAGKTGELFF. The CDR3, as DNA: TGTGCCAGTAATCCCCTAGCGGGAAAGACCGGGGAGCTGTTTTTT. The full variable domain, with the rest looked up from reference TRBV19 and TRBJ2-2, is DGGITQSPKYLFRKEGQNVTLSCEQNLNHDAMYWYRQDPGQGLRLIYYSQIVNDFQKGDIAEGYSVSREKKESFPLTVTSAQKNPTAFYLCASNPLAGKTGELFFGEGSRLTVL.

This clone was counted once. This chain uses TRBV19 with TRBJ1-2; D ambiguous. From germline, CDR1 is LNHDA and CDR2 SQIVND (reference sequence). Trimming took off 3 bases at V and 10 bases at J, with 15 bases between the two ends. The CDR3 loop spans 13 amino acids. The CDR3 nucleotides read TGTGCCAGTAGTATCTCTCTTCAGTCTGTCTACACCTTC. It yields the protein CASSISLQSVYTF.

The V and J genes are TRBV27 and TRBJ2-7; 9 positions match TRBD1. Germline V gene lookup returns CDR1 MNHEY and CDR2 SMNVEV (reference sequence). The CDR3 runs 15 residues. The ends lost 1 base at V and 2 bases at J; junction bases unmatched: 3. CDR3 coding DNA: TGTGCCAGCAGTTTATTGCGGGACAGGGCCTACGAGCAGTACTTC. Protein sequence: CASSLLRDRAYEQYF.

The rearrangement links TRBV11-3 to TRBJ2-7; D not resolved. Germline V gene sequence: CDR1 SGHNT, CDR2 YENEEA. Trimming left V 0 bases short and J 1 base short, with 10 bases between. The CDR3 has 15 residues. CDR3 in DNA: TGTGCCAGCAGCTTAGATCCAGGCTCTTCCTACGAGCAGTACTTC. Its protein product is CASSLDPGSSYEQYF.

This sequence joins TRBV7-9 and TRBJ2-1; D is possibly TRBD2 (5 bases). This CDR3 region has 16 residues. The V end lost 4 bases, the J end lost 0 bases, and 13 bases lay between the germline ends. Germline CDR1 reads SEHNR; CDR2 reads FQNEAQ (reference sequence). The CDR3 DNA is TGTGCCAGCAGCTCGTCCGGGAAAAGCTCCTACAATGAGCAGTTCTTC. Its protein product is CASSSSGKSSYNEQFF.

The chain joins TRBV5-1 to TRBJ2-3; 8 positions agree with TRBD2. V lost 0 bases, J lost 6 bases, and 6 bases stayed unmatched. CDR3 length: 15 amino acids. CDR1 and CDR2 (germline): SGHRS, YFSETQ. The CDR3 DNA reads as TGCGCCAGCAGCTTGGGAGGGAGCGGGAGTGATACGCAGTATTTT. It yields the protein CASSLGGSGSDTQYF.

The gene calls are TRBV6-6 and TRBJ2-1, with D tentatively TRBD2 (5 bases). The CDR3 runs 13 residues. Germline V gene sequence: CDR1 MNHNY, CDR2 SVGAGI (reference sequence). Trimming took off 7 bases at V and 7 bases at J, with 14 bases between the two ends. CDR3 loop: CASTEGLFNEQFF. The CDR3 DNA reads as TGTGCCAGCACGGAAGGACTGTTTAATGAGCAGTTCTTC.

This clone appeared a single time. The CDR3 region has the DNA TGTGCCAGCAGCCAAGATCCCCACTTCCGCGGCTACACCTTC. Translated, it gives CASSQDPHFRGYTF. The gene calls are TRBV14 and TRBJ1-2, with D unresolved. The CDR3 has 14 amino acids. The germline V gene has CDR1 SGHDN and CDR2 FVKESK. V dropped 0 bases and J dropped 8 bases, with 13 bases sitting between them.

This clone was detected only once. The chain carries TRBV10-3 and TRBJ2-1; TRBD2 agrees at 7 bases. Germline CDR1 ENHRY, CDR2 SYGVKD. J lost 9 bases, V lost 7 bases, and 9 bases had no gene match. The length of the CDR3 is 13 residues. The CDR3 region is CAITGGGGVEQFF. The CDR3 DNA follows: TGTGCCATCACGGGGGGAGGAGGGGTTGAGCAGTTCTTC.

CDR3 sequence reads: CSVDAGVYGYTF. In DNA form, the CDR3 reads TGCAGCGTAGACGCGGGGGTTTATGGCTACACCTTC. The rearrangement uses TRBV29-1 and TRBJ1-2, with D possibly TRBD1 on 5 matching bases. V was shortened by 6 bases and J by 5 bases, with 13 bases between the two germline ends. Looked up from germline, CDR1 is SQVTM and CDR2 is ANQGSEA. CDR3 size: 12 residues.

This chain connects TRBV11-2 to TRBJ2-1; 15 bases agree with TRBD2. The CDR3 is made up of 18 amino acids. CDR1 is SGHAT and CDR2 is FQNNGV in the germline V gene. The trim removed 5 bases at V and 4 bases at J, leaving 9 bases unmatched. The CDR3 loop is CASSQGLAGGPGYNEQFF. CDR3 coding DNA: TGTGCCAGCAGCCAAGGACTAGCGGGAGGGCCGGGGTACAATGAGCAGTTCTTC.

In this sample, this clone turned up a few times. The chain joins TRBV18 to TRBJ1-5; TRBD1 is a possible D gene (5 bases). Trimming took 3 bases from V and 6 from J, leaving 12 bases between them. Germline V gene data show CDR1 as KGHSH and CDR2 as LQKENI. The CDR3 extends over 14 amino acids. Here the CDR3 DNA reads TGTGCCAGCTCACCGTCGGGGGGAGGTCAGCCCCAGCATTTT. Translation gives CASSPSGGGQPQHF. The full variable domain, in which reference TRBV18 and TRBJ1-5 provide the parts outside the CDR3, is NAGVMQNPRHLVRRRGQEARLRCSPMKGHSHVYWYRQLPEEGLKFMVYLQKENIIDESGMPKERFSAEFPKEGPSILRIQQVVRGDSAAYFCASSPSGGGQPQHFGDGTRLSIL.

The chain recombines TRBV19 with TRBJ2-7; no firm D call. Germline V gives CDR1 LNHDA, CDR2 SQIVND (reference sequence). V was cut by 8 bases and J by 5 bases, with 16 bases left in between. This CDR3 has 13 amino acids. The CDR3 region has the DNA TGTGCCAGTCTGAGAACGGATAGAGACGAGCAGTACTTC. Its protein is CASLRTDRDEQYF.

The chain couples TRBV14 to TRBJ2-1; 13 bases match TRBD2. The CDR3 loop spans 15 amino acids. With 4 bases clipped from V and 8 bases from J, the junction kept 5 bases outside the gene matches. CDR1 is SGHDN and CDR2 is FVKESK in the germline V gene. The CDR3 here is CASSRTSGRSDEQFF. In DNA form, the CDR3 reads TGTGCCAGCAGCCGGACTAGCGGGAGAAGCGATGAGCAGTTCTTC.